This passage covers 14 T cell receptor beta chains from one sample sequenced in a study of blood T cells in healthy people across ages. Sample-barcoded 5' priming and a J-beta primer mix drove a second PCR of 7 to 11 cycles. TCRdb processed the 5' RACE reads anew with MiXCR; each CDR3 protein has one entry. There are about a million distinct CDR3 sequences in the sample; approximately 49% occur only once, and around an eighth lies in the top ten. Specimen: blood. These receptors were collected from a man younger than 40 in good health.

The chain couples TRBV12-3 or TRBV12-4 to TRBJ1-2; 7 nucleotides align to TRBD1. V lost 5 bases, J lost 2 bases, and 5 bases stayed unmatched. The CDR3 loop spans 14 amino acids. In DNA form, the CDR3 reads TGTGCCAGCAGTAACCGACAGGGAAACTATGGCTACACCTTC. Translated: CASSNRQGNYGYTF.

This clonotype was seen a few times. This chain joins TRBV6-2 or TRBV6-3 and TRBJ2-1; 10 bases align to TRBD1. The CDR3 loop spans 12 amino acids. Germline V lookup: CDR1 MNHEY, CDR2 SVGEGT. V gave up 8 bases and J gave up 10 bases; unmatched junction bases: 5. The DNA of the CDR3 is TGTGCCAGCTCTGGGACAGGGGTCGAGCAGTTCTTC. It specifies CASSGTGVEQFF.

This sequence joins TRBV5-4 and TRBJ1-1; D not certain. Germline assignment: CDR1 SGHNT and CDR2 YYREEE (reference sequence). V was cut by 6 bases and J by 0 bases, with 9 bases left in between. The CDR3 covers 13 residues. DNA for the CDR3: TGTGCCAGCACGGCAGCCCTGAACACTGAAGCTTTCTTT. This gives the protein CASTAALNTEAFF.

V gene TRBV24-1 combines with J gene TRBJ2-7, with 9 bases matching TRBD1. The trim removed 3 bases at V and 5 bases at J, leaving 7 bases unmatched. Germline V lookup: CDR1 KGHDR, CDR2 SFDVKD. The CDR3 length is 15 residues. In DNA form, the CDR3 reads TGTGCCACCAGTGATCCCGGGACAGGGTTGGACGAGCAGTACTTC. Residues: CATSDPGTGLDEQYF.

The gene calls are TRBV6-5 and TRBJ2-1; the match to TRBD2 covers 11 bases. The CDR3 is 16 amino acids. The ends lost 9 bases at V and 0 bases at J; junction bases unmatched: 7. Germline CDR1 reads MNHEY; CDR2 reads SVGAGI. The CDR3 sequence: CARNSGGASSYNEQFF. DNA for the CDR3: TGTGCCAGGAATAGCGGGGGGGCGAGCTCCTACAATGAGCAGTTCTTC.

The table lists this clonotype with a few counts. This chain connects TRBV4-3 to TRBJ2-7; perhaps TRBD2 as D (6 bases). Germline lookup yields CDR1 LGHNA and CDR2 YSLEER. Trimming left V 0 bases short and J 0 bases short, with 9 bases between. CDR3 length equals 15 residues. The CDR3 bases are TGCGCCAGCAGCCAAGATCAGGACTACTCCTACGAGCAGTACTTC. Protein sequence: CASSQDQDYSYEQYF.

The V call is TRBV20-1, the J call TRBJ2-2; no clear D gene. V lost 3 bases, J lost 2 bases, and 7 bases lay in between. The CDR3 runs to 13 residues. CDR1 is DFQATT, CDR2 SNEGSKA, per germline (reference sequence). CDR3 DNA sequence: TGCAGTGCTAGTATGCCAAACACCGGGGAGCTGTTTTTT. Protein sequence: CSASMPNTGELFF.

The chain recombines TRBV10-3 with TRBJ1-1; D might be TRBD1 (5 bases). The CDR3 has 12 residues. CDR1 and CDR2 (germline): ENHRY, SYGVKD. Trimming removed 4 bases from V and 5 bases from J, with 8 bases in between. The CDR3 protein is CAISGGLTEAFF. CDR3 coding DNA: TGTGCCATCAGTGGGGGACTAACTGAAGCTTTCTTT.

The V gene is TRBV2, the J gene TRBJ1-2; the match to TRBD1 covers 11 bases. Germline V CDR1 and CDR2: SNHLY, FYNNEI. V lost 8 bases and J lost 7; bases outside the gene matches: 3. This CDR3 is 12 amino acids long. CDR3 amino acids: CASRDRGFGYTF. CDR3 DNA: TGTGCCAGCCGGGACAGGGGGTTTGGCTACACCTTC.

The CDR3 loop reads CASSRFQGGTNTEAFF. The CDR3 DNA reads as TGCGCCAGCAGCCGGTTCCAGGGGGGGACGAACACTGAAGCTTTCTTT. V and J are TRBV5-1 and TRBJ1-1; TRBD1 matches 7 bases. After removal of 4 bases from V and 1 base from J, the junction contained 10 bases not matched to a gene. CDR3 length equals 16 residues. The germline gives CDR1 SGHRS, CDR2 YFSETQ. Variable domain in full (rest from reference TRBV5-1 and TRBJ1-1): KAGVTQTPRYLIKTRGQQVTLSCSPISGHRSVSWYQQTPGQGLQFLFEYFSETQRNKGNFPGRFSGRQFSNSRSEMNVSTLELGDSALYLCASSRFQGGTNTEAFFGQGTRLTVV.

This chain connects TRBV12-3 or TRBV12-4 to TRBJ2-3; 9 bases align to TRBD2. V lost 6 bases to trimming and J lost 2 bases; unmatched junction nucleotides: 6. This CDR3 region has 15 residues. The CDR3 is CASRLAGKNTDTQYF. The DNA for the CDR3 is TGTGCCAGCAGGCTAGCGGGGAAAAACACAGATACGCAGTATTTT.

The chain joins TRBV3-1 to TRBJ2-1, with a possible D match to TRBD2 (6 bases). Germline lookup yields CDR1 LGHDT and CDR2 YNNKEL (reference sequence). The CDR3 sequence is 15 residues long. Trimming shortened V by 3 bases and J by 4 bases, and 13 bases separated the two germline ends. CDR3 sequence reads: CASSQLLAVYNEQFF. The CDR3 nucleotides read TGTGCCAGCAGCCAGCTGTTAGCGGTATACAATGAGCAGTTCTTC.

V usage is TRBV21-1 and J usage is TRBJ1-1. TRBV21-1 counts as a pseudogene. The length of the CDR3 is 15 residues. CDR3 coding DNA: TGTGCCAGCAGCAAACCAAAACAGGGAGGGGGTGAAGCTTTCTTT. It yields the protein CASSKPKQGGGEAFF.

This clonotype occurred a few times. V and J are TRBV20-1 and TRBJ2-5; D possibly matches TRBD1 or TRBD2 (5 bases each). V dropped 5 bases and J dropped 6 bases, with 16 bases sitting between them. The CDR3 length is 13 residues. Germline CDR1 reads DFQATT; CDR2 reads SNEGSKA (reference sequence). Here the CDR3 DNA reads TGCAGTGCTGGACCCCCTGGGGGAAAGACCCAGTACTTC. The encoded protein is CSAGPPGGKTQYF.